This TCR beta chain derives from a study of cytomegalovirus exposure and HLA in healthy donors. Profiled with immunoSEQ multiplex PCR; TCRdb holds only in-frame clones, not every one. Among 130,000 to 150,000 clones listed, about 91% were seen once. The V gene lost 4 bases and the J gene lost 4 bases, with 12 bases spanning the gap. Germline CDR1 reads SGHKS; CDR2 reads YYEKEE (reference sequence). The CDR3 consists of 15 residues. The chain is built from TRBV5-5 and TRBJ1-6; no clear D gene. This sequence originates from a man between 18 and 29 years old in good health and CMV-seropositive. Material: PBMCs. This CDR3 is CASSPPSGYNSPLHF. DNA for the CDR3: TGTGCCAGCAGCCCTCCAAGCGGGTATAATTCACCCCTCCACTTT.